The sequence of this TCR beta chain was determined in a study of T cell responses to AZD1222 COVID-19 vaccine. Study-level information: Combined were second doses at about 4 or about 12 weeks.

The data were produced by immunoSEQ multiplex PCR, yet TCRdb's version contains in-frame clones alone and is incomplete. Altogether around 110,000 clones are present, roughly nine tenths being singletons, with the ten largest covering 7.5% to 8%. About this clone: The antigen is not known.

Findings of the study overall: The study reported that nearly half of spike-specific TCRs target unmutated variant regions.

Germline CDR1 is MNHEY and CDR2 is SMNVEV (reference sequence). The germline V and J ends were trimmed by 5 bases and 4 bases, with 8 bases remaining between them. The CDR3 runs 12 residues. J is TRBJ1-2 and V is TRBV27; D call uncertain. The material was peripheral blood, obtained on day 0 of AZD1222 vaccination. This TCR was recovered from an adult in good health. In DNA, the CDR3 is TGTGCCAGCAGTAATACAACCTATGGCTACACCTTC. Translation gives CASSNTTYGYTF.